Listed below are T cell receptor beta chains from one sample, sequenced in a study of CDR3 diversity in severe acne. TCRdb fed the PCR reads into MiXCR, producing one record per CDR3 protein. The sample includes some 84,000 distinct CDR3 sequences, around 50% of them seen just once. Material: blood. These receptors came from a male donor in good health, without acne. Each CDR3 is given with its conserved first and last residue. The order of the fields is D gene, clone size, V gene, J gene, CDR3 DNA, CDR3 protein. A D gene is named only where the DNA matches it firmly. Clone size, where shown, is once, few, many, or a class for clones that have expanded.

.	.	TRBV28	TRBJ1-2	TGTGCCAGCAGGACTGAGGGCGGCTACACCTTC	CASRTEGGYTF
.	.	TRBV7-8	TRBJ2-5	TGTGCCAGCAGCTCAGGGGGTAGCGGGAACCAAGAGACCCAGTACTTC	CASSSGGSGNQETQYF
.	.	TRBV2	TRBJ1-2	TGTGCCAGCACCCGGGGGAACTATGGCTACACCTTT	CASTRGNYGYTF
.	many	TRBV25-1	TRBJ1-4	TGTGCCAGCAGTGAATACGAGGGATGGGGAGCAACTAATGAAAAACTGTTTTTT	CASSEYEGWGATNEKLFF
TRBD1	.	TRBV7-2	TRBJ2-7	TGTGCCAGCAGCTCCCAGGGGGACTACGAGCAGTACTTC	CASSSQGDYEQYF
.	.	TRBV2	TRBJ1-6	TGTGCCAGACAGGGTGGGAATTCACCCCTCCACTTT	CARQGGNSPLHF
.	.	TRBV5-4	TRBJ2-5	TGTGCCAGCAGCTGGTCACAGCGGCAAGAGACCCAGTACTTC	CASSWSQRQETQYF
.	.	TRBV6-6	TRBJ1-5	TGTGCCAGCAACAGGGATCGACAAGAGACCCAGCATTTT	CASNRDRQETQHF
TRBD1	.	TRBV20-1	TRBJ2-3	TGCAGCATTAGGGACAGTCTAGATACGCAGTATTTT	CSIRDSLDTQYF
.	once	TRBV20-1	TRBJ2-1	TGCAGTGCTAGAAAGGACCCCGGCGCCTATAATGAGCAGTTCTTC	CSARKDPGAYNEQFF
.	.	TRBV5-1	TRBJ2-3	TGCGCCAGCAGTCGGACCACAGATACGCAGTATTTT	CASSRTTDTQYF
.	.	TRBV5-1	TRBJ2-1	TGCGCCAGCAGCTTGGGGGATGCACCCTACAATGAGCAGTTCTTC	CASSLGDAPYNEQFF
.	.	TRBV7-2	TRBJ2-3	TGTGCCAGCAGCTTTGGACCGCACACAGATACGCAGTATTTT	CASSFGPHTDTQYF
TRBD1	few	TRBV24-1	TRBJ2-5	TGTGCCACCAGTGATTTGACAGGGGGCGGAAATATCCAAGAGACCCAGTACTTC	CATSDLTGGGNIQETQYF
TRBD2	.	TRBV20-1	TRBJ2-3	TGCAGTGCTAGAGCCGGGACTAGCGGGGGGGCTGGTGAGCAGTATTTT	CSARAGTSGGAGEQYF
TRBD1	.	TRBV12-3/TRBV12-4	TRBJ2-6	TGTGCCAGCAGTCTTGGGACAGGGTCTAGAGTCCTGACTTTC	CASSLGTGSRVLTF
TRBD1	.	TRBV7-4	TRBJ1-1	TGTGCCAGCTCCCACGTGAAGGGGGCAGTGAACACTGAAGCTTTCTTT	CASSHVKGAVNTEAFF
TRBD1	.	TRBV5-1	TRBJ1-2	TGCGCCAGCAGCTTAGGACAGGGAGGCAGTGGCTACACCTTC	CASSLGQGGSGYTF
.	.	TRBV20-1	TRBJ2-6	TGCAGTGCCCGGGAAGGGGCCAACGTCCTGACTTTC	CSAREGANVLTF
.	many	TRBV7-9	TRBJ2-7	TGTGCCAGCAGCTTAGAGGCGGGATCTCACTACGAGCAGTACTTC	CASSLEAGSHYEQYF
.	.	TRBV7-9	TRBJ1-6	TGTGCCAGCAGCTTAGCGGGGGGGTCTAGACCCCTCCACTTT	CASSLAGGSRPLHF
TRBD1	.	TRBV2	TRBJ2-5	TGTGCCAGCAGGAAAGGCAGGGGGCAGGAGACCCAGTACTTC	CASRKGRGQETQYF
TRBD1	.	TRBV20-1	TRBJ1-1	TGCAGTGCTCCCGGGACAGGGGGTAGGGACACTGAAGCTTTCTTT	CSAPGTGGRDTEAFF
TRBD1	.	TRBV2	TRBJ1-5	TGTGCCAGCGGACAGGGGGCGCGGGAGGATCAGCCCCAGCATTTT	CASGQGAREDQPQHF
TRBD1	.	TRBV20-1	TRBJ2-5	TGCAGTGCTGAGGGTCCGACAGGGTCGGCCCTCAACCAAGAGACCCAGTACTTC	CSAEGPTGSALNQETQYF